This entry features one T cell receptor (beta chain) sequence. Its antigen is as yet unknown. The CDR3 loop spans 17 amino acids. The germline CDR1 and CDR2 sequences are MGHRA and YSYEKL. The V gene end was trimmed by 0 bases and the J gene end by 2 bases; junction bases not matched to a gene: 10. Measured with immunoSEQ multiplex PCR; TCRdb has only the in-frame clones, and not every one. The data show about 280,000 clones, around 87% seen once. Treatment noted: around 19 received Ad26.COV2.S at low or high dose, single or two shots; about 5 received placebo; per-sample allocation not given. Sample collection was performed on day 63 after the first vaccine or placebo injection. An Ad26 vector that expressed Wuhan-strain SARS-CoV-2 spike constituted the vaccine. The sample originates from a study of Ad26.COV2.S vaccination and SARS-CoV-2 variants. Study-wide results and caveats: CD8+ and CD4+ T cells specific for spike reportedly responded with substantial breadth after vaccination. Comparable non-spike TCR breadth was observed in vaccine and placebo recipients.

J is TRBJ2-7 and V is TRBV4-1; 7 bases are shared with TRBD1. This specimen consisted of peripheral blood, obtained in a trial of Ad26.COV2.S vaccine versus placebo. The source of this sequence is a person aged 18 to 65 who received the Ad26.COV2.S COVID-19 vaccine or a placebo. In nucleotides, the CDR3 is TGCGCCAGCAGCCAAGATCCTACCGGCAGGGGGACCTACGAGCAGTACTTC. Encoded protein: CASSQDPTGRGTYEQYF.